The clone carrying this TCR beta chain was detected only a few times. This PCR relied on a set of 60 Vbeta primers and 13 Jbeta primers. Clones were sequenced by immunoSEQ multiplex PCR, and TCRdb holds only the in-frame ones, with some missing. This table holds over 150,000 clones, 80% found once. The sample originates from a study of cytomegalovirus exposure and HLA in healthy donors. Among the donors, all were healthy bone marrow donors. The germline V gene encodes CDR1 SGHRS and CDR2 YFSETQ. The CDR3 runs 16 residues. The V gene lost 4 bases and the J gene lost 0 bases, with 15 bases spanning the gap.

This sequence joins TRBV5-1 and TRBJ2-3; TRBD2 is a possible D gene (7 bases). This clonotype was sampled from a man aged 30 to 39 in good health and CMV-seropositive. Material for sequencing was PBMCs. This chain's CDR3 is CASSRRGADSTDTQYF. CDR3 coding DNA: TGCGCCAGCAGCCGCCGGGGGGCGGATAGCACAGATACGCAGTATTTT.